This T cell receptor beta chain was retrieved from a study of cytomegalovirus exposure and HLA in healthy donors. On this clone: The antigen remains undetermined.

Germline CDR1 reads SEHNR; CDR2 reads FQNEAQ (reference sequence). V was shortened by 4 bases and J by 0 bases, with 13 bases between the two germline ends. The CDR3 has 16 residues. Overall study results and limits: Per a later analysis, 15,000 to 20,000 TCR beta sequences showed association with HLA alleles at 0.05 false discovery rate. Presence/absence analyses assumed roughly uniform sequencing depth across donors, which may not hold.

A multiplex PCR was run with 60 Vbeta primers and 13 Jbeta primers. In the authors' workflow: In a later analysis, about 12 million of approximately 80 million unique beta chains occurred in at least two donors. TCRdb keeps only in-frame clones here, not all; method: immunoSEQ multiplex PCR. V and J calls and clone size come straight from that table; D and trimming were deduced from the DNA. The sample holds roughly 100,000 clones, 65% to 85% seen once. Despite likely unrecorded immune exposures, the donors were nominally healthy at the time of sampling. Sequenced sample: PBMCs. The clonotype was recovered from a male donor in good health and CMV-seropositive. The V call is TRBV7-9, the J call TRBJ1-3, with D possibly matching TRBD1 (6 bases). The CDR3 protein is CASSSTWTVSGNTIYF. The CDR3 coding sequence is TGTGCCAGCAGCTCTACCTGGACAGTCTCTGGAAACACCATATATTTT.